The 18 T cell receptor beta chains below all came from one sample that was sequenced in a study of blood T cell repertoires in COVID-19. The assay was immunoSEQ multiplex PCR, and TCRdb's table has in-frame clones only and misses some. The sample carries 100,000 to 120,000 clones, 82% recorded once. The sequenced material came from peripheral blood. The receptors derive from an older woman with acute or convalescent COVID-19.

This rearrangement joins TRBV7-2 to TRBJ2-3; the D gene is possibly TRBD1 (5 bases). CDR3 size: 14 residues. V was trimmed by 2 bases and J by 6 bases, leaving 12 bases between them. Germline V gene lookup returns CDR1 SGHTA and CDR2 FQGNSA. The CDR3 reads CASSLRREADTQYF. CDR3 nucleotide sequence: TGTGCCAGCAGCTTACGCAGGGAAGCGGATACGCAGTATTTT.

This chain links TRBV4-1 with TRBJ1-5; D perhaps matches TRBD1 (5 bases). Between the trimmed V and J ends, which lost 0 bases and 6 bases, there was a span of 12 bases. This CDR3 is 15 amino acids long. CDR1 MGHRA and CDR2 YSYEKL come from the germline V gene. The DNA for the CDR3 is TGCGCCAGCAGCCAAGATTCCCAGGGCGGTCAGCCCCAGCATTTT. This encodes CASSQDSQGGQPQHF.

The chain uses TRBV30 and TRBJ2-5; weak D call: TRBD1 (5 bases). With 5 bases removed from V and 5 bases from J, the gap between germline ends came to 27 bases. The CDR3 length is 17 residues. Germline values: CDR1 GTSNPN, CDR2 SVGIG (reference sequence). The CDR3 region is CAWRSPRRPNPGETQYF. DNA for the CDR3: TGTGCCTGGCGTTCTCCCAGGAGACCTAACCCAGGGGAGACCCAGTACTTC. The full variable domain, completed using reference TRBV30 and TRBJ2-5, is SQTIHQWPATLVQPVGSPLSLECTVEGTSNPNLYWYRQAAGRGLQLLFYSVGIGQISSEVPQNLSASRPQDRQFILSSKKLLLSDSGFYLCAWRSPRRPNPGETQYFGPGTRLLVL.

This clone has just one count. This sequence joins TRBV2 and TRBJ1-6, with 12 bases lining up with TRBD1. The CDR3 covers 16 residues. The ends lost 6 bases at V and 10 bases at J; junction bases unmatched: 10. Germline V gene lookup returns CDR1 SNHLY and CDR2 FYNNEI. In DNA form, the CDR3 reads TGTGCCAGCAGACAAGCCGGGACAGGGGGCGAATCACCCCTCCACTTT. It translates to CASRQAGTGGESPLHF.

This rearrangement joins TRBV29-1 to TRBJ2-1; D unclear. This CDR3 comprises 12 residues. Germline V lookup: CDR1 SQVTM, CDR2 ANQGSEA. V lost 5 bases to trimming and J lost 3 bases, with 8 bases between them. CDR3 nucleotides: TGCAGCGTTCGGGTTGGCTACAATGAGCAGTTCTTC. Translating it yields CSVRVGYNEQFF.

This clone has more than one count but fewer than ten. The gene calls are TRBV5-4 and TRBJ1-6; 9 nucleotides line up with TRBD1. The V segment lost 4 bases and the J segment 10 bases; nucleotides outside the gene matches: 6. CDR1 SGHNT and CDR2 YYREEE come from the germline V gene (reference sequence). This CDR3 has 14 amino acids. The CDR3 loop is CASSTGQGGSPLHF. In nucleotides, the CDR3 is TGTGCCAGCAGCACGGGACAGGGAGGGTCACCCCTCCACTTT.

V is TRBV6-1 and J is TRBJ2-7; 8 bases match TRBD1. Unmatched junction bases numbered 10, after V lost 3 bases and J lost 6 bases. This CDR3 region has 15 residues. The germline V gene has CDR1 MNHNS and CDR2 SASEGT. The CDR3: CASSDLTGTGGEQYF. The CDR3 DNA follows: TGTGCCAGCAGTGATTTAACCGGGACAGGAGGCGAGCAGTACTTC.

The J gene is TRBJ1-2, the V gene TRBV4-3, with D unresolved. The CDR3 sequence is 15 residues long. CDR1 LGHNA and CDR2 YSLEER come from the germline V gene. Trimming removed 0 bases from V and 0 bases from J, with 8 bases in between. CDR3 sequence: CASSQEQTTNYGYTF. The CDR3 DNA is TGCGCCAGCAGCCAAGAGCAGACTACTAACTATGGCTACACCTTC.

J is TRBJ1-2 and V is TRBV30; 7 bases map to TRBD1. Germline-derived CDR1 and CDR2 are GTSNPN and SVGIG (reference sequence). This CDR3 has 17 residues. The J segment lost 6 bases and the V segment lost 5 bases, leaving 21 bases of the junction unmatched. In DNA, the CDR3 is TGTGCCTGGTCCAAGGGACAGTTAGGACCTTCACGCGATGGCTACACCTTC. It codes for CAWSKGQLGPSRDGYTF.

This chain joins TRBV5-1 and TRBJ2-5; D perhaps matches TRBD2 (5 bases). The germline V and J ends were trimmed by 4 bases and 5 bases, with 12 bases remaining between them. Germline-derived CDR1 and CDR2 are SGHRS and YFSETQ. This CDR3 contains 13 residues. DNA of the CDR3: TGCGCCAGCAGCGCGGGTCTGGGGGAGACCCAGTACTTC. It yields the protein CASSAGLGETQYF.

The chain carries TRBV4-1 and TRBJ1-4; D unclear. The V gene's germline CDR1 is MGHRA and CDR2 YSYEKL. Trimming left V 6 bases short and J 4 bases short, with 15 bases between. CDR3 length equals 15 residues. DNA for the CDR3: TGCGCCAGCAGTATCAGTGTGATGAATAATGAAAAACTGTTTTTT. Its protein product is CASSISVMNNEKLFF.

This chain joins TRBV9 and TRBJ1-1; weak D call: TRBD1 (5 bases). The CDR3 spans 14 residues. Trimming removed 6 bases at V and 0 bases at J, with 12 bases between. CDR1 is SGDLS, CDR2 YYNGEE, per germline. The CDR3 nucleotides read TGTGCCAGCACCCAGGGACTTATGAACACTGAAGCTTTCTTT. Amino acid sequence: CASTQGLMNTEAFF.

The chain carries TRBV2 and TRBJ1-2; 8 bases are shared with TRBD1. The CDR3 length is 14 residues. The J segment lost 3 bases and the V segment lost 8 bases, leaving 8 bases of the junction unmatched. The germline gives CDR1 SNHLY, CDR2 FYNNEI. The CDR3 protein is CASGDLGQDYGYTF. The CDR3 coding sequence is TGTGCCAGCGGAGACTTGGGACAGGACTATGGCTACACCTTC.

The genes are TRBV30 and TRBJ1-6; the match to TRBD1 covers 9 bases. The CDR3 is 16 residues long. The J segment lost 6 bases and the V segment lost 2 bases, leaving 8 bases of the junction unmatched. Germline V lookup: CDR1 GTSNPN, CDR2 SVGIG (reference sequence). CDR3: CAWSSGQGVGNSPLHF. DNA of the CDR3: TGTGCCTGGAGTTCGGGACAGGGTGTTGGTAATTCACCCCTCCACTTT.

This chain links TRBV27 with TRBJ1-1, with a possible D match to TRBD1 (6 bases). The CDR3 runs to 12 residues. Germline V gene sequence: CDR1 MNHEY, CDR2 SMNVEV (reference sequence). Trimming stripped 6 bases from V and 5 bases from J, with 10 bases between. The CDR3 here is CASRTGQTEAFF. The CDR3 DNA is TGTGCCAGCAGAACGGGACAAACTGAAGCTTTCTTT.

The chain has TRBV5-1 and TRBJ1-1; D gene unclear. V was shortened by 4 bases and J by 3 bases, with 10 bases between the two germline ends. In germline, CDR1 is SGHRS, CDR2 YFSETQ. CDR3 length equals 13 residues. This CDR3 reads CASSQDGDTEAFF. CDR3 nucleotides: TGCGCCAGCAGCCAGGACGGGGACACTGAAGCTTTCTTT.

The gene calls are TRBV7-2 and TRBJ1-6, with a weak D call TRBD1 (5 bases). The length of the CDR3 is 15 residues. With 1 base removed from V and 6 bases from J, the gap between germline ends came to 10 bases. The germline CDR1 and CDR2 sequences are SGHTA and FQGNSA. CDR3 coding DNA: TGTGCCAGCAGCTTAGGAGGTCAGGGTAATTCACCCCTCCACTTT. Amino acid sequence: CASSLGGQGNSPLHF.

The chain carries TRBV15 and TRBJ2-5; weak D call: TRBD2 (6 bases). The CDR3 covers 14 residues. V was shortened by 7 bases and J by 1 base, with 13 bases between the two germline ends. Germline V lookup: CDR1 LNHNV, CDR2 YYDKDF (reference sequence). The CDR3 is CATTPGLRQETQYF. The DNA for the CDR3 is TGTGCCACCACGCCGGGACTTCGCCAAGAGACCCAGTACTTC. The entire variable domain, with the rest obtained from reference TRBV15 and TRBJ2-5, is as follows: DAMVIQNPRYQVTQFGKPVTLSCSQTLNHNVMYWYQQKSSQAPKLLFHYYDKDFNNEADTPDNFQSRRPNTSFCFLDIRSPGLGDTAMYLCATTPGLRQETQYFGPGTRLLVL.